This T cell receptor (beta chain) was profiled in a study of cytomegalovirus exposure and HLA in healthy donors. The PCR was carried out with 60 Vbeta primers and 13 Jbeta primers. Clones were sequenced by immunoSEQ multiplex PCR, and TCRdb holds only the in-frame ones, with some missing. The profile shows approximately 44,000 clones, approximately 81% of them singletons. This clone was counted once. V lost 2 bases and J lost 5, with 20 bases in between. The CDR3 runs to 17 residues. CDR1 SGHVS and CDR2 FQNEAQ come from the germline V gene. The TCR comes from a man in his forties or fifties in good health and CMV-seronegative. Sequences were obtained from PBMCs. This sequence joins TRBV7-8 and TRBJ2-3; tentative D call: TRBD2 (5 bases). The CDR3 loop reads CASSLIQVSARGDTQYF. The CDR3 DNA sequence: TGTGCCAGCAGCTTAATTCAGGTCTCAGCTCGGGGAGATACGCAGTATTTT.